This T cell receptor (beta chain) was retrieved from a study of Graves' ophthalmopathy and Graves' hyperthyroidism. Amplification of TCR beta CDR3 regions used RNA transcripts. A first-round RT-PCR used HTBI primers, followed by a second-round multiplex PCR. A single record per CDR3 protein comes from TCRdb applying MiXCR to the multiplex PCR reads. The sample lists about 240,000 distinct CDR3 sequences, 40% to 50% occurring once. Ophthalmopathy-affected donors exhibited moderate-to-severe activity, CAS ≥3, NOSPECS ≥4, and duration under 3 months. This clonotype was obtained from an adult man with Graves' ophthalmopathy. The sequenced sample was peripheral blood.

CDR3 sequence: CASSQDTLNTEAFF. The CDR3 DNA reads as TGTGCCAGCAGCCAAGACACACTGAACACTGAAGCTTTCTTT. The chain is built from TRBV7-4 and TRBJ1-1; the D is unclear. The germline V gene has CDR1 SGHVT and CDR2 SQSDAQ. The CDR3 has 14 amino acids. V was shortened by 5 bases and J by 0 bases, with 10 bases between the two germline ends.